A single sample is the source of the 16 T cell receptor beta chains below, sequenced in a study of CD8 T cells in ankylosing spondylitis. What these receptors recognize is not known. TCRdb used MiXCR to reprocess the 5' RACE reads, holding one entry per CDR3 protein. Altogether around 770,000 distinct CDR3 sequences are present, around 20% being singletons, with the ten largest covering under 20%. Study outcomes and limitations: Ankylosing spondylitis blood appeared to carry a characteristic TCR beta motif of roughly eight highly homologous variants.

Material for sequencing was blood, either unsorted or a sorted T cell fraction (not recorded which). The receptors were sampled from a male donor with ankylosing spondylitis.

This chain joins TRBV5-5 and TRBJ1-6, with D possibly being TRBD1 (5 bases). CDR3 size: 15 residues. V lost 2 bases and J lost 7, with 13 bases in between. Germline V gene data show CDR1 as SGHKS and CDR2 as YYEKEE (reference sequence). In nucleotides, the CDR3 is TGTGCCAGCAGCTTTAGACAGACCCGAAATTCACCCCTCCACTTT. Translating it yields CASSFRQTRNSPLHF.

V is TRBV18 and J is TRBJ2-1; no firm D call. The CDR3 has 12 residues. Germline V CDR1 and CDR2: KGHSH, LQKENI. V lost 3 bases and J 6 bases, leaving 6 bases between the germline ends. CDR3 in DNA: TGTGCCAGCTCACCCCCTACCAATGAGCAGTTCTTC. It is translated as CASSPPTNEQFF.

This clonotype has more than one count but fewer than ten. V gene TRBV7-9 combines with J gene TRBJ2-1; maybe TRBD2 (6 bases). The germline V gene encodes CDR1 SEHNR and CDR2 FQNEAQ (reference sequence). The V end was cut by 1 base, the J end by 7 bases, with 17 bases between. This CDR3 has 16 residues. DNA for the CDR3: TGTGCCAGCAGCTTAGTGGTTGGGAGGCGCGGGAATGAGCAGTTCTTC. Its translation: CASSLVVGRRGNEQFF.

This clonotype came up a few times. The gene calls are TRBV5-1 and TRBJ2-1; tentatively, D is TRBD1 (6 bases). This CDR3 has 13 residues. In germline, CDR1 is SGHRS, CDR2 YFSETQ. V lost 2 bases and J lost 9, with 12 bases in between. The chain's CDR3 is CASSLGQSLEQFF. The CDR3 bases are TGCGCCAGCAGCTTAGGACAGTCGCTTGAGCAGTTCTTC.

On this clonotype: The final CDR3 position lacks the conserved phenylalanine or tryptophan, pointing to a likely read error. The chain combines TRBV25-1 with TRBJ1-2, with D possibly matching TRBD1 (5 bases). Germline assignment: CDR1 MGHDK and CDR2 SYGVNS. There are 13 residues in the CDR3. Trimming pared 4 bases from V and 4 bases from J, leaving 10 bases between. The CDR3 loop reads CASSATGFYGYTS. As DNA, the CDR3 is TGTGCCAGCAGTGCCACAGGTTTCTATGGCTACACCTCC.

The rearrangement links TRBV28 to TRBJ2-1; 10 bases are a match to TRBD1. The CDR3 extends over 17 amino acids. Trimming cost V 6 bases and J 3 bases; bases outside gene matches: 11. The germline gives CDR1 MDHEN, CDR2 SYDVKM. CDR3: CASSTDRGLAIYNEQFF. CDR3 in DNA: TGTGCCAGCAGCACAGACAGGGGGCTAGCGATCTACAATGAGCAGTTCTTC.

The CDR3, as DNA: TGTGCCAGCAGCTTAGCGACTAGCGGGAGTTATGAGCAGTTCTTC. Translated, it gives CASSLATSGSYEQFF. The chain is built from TRBV7-2 and TRBJ2-1; 12 bases align to TRBD2. Per the germline V gene, CDR1 is SGHTA and CDR2 is FQGNSA. J gave up 8 bases and V 0 bases, and 2 bases lay outside the gene matches. The CDR3 consists of 15 residues.

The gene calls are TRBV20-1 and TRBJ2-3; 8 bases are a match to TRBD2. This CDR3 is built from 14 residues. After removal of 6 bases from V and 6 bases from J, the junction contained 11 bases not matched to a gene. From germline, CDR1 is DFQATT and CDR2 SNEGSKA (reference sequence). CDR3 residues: CSAPGTRGSDTQYF. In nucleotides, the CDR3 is TGCAGTGCCCCCGGGACTAGAGGTTCGGATACGCAGTATTTT.

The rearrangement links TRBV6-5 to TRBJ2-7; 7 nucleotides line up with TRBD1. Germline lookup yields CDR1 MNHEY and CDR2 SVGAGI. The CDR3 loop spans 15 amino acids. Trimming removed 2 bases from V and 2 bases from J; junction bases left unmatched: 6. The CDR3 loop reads CASSYGDSGTYEQYF. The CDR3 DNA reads TGTGCCAGCAGTTACGGGGACAGCGGTACCTACGAGCAGTACTTC.

This CDR3 reads CASGHGGSKSREQFF. The DNA of the CDR3 is TGTGCCAGCGGTCACGGGGGGAGTAAGTCCCGGGAGCAGTTCTTC. The gene calls are TRBV7-9 and TRBJ2-1; TRBD2 agrees at 7 bases. The CDR3 spans 15 residues. J gave up 10 bases and V 8 bases, and 17 bases lay outside the gene matches. CDR1 and CDR2 from the germline V gene are SEHNR and FQNEAQ (reference sequence).

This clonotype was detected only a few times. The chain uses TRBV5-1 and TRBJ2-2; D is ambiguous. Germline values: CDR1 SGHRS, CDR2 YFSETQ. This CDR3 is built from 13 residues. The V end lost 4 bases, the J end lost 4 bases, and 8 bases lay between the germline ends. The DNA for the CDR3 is TGCGCCAGCAGCGCTAGTACCACCGGGGAGCTGTTTTTT. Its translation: CASSASTTGELFF.

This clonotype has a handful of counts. Here the CDR3 reads CASSSSLRSYEQYF. CDR3 DNA: TGTGCCAGCAGCTCAAGCCTACGCTCCTACGAGCAGTACTTC. This chain connects TRBV7-9 to TRBJ2-7; D is unclear. Per the germline V gene, CDR1 is SEHNR and CDR2 is FQNEAQ (reference sequence). This CDR3 comprises 14 residues. Deletions cut 4 bases from V and 0 bases from J, with 10 bases between.

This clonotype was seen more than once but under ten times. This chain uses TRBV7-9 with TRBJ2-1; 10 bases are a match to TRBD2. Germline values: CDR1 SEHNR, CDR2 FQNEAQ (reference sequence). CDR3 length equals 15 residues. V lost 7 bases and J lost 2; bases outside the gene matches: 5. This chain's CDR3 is CASKAGTSAYNEQFF. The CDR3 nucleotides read TGTGCCAGCAAAGCCGGGACTAGCGCCTACAATGAGCAGTTCTTC.

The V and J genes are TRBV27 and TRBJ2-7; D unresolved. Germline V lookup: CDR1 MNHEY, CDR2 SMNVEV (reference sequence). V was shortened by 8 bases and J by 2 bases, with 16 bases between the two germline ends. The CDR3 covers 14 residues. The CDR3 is CASAHPLRPYEQYF. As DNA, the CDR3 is TGTGCCAGCGCGCACCCCCTTAGGCCCTACGAGCAGTACTTC.

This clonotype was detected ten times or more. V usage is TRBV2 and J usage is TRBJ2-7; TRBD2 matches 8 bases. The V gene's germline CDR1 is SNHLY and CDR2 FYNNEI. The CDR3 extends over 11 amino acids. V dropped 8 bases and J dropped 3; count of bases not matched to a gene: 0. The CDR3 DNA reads TGTGCCAGCGCGGGGGGCTACGAGCAGTACTTC. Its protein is CASAGGYEQYF. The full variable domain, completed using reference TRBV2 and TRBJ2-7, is EPEVTQTPSHQVTQMGQEVILRCVPISNHLYFYWYRQILGQKVEFLVSFYNNEISEKSEIFDDQFSVERPDGSNFTLKIRSTKLEDSAMYFCASAGGYEQYFGPGTRLTVT.

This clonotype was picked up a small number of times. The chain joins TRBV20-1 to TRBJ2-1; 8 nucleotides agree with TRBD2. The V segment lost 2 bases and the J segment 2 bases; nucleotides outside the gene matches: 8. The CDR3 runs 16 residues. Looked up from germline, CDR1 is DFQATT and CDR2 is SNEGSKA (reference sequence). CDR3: CSARQRLAQAYNEQFF. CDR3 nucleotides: TGCAGTGCTAGACAAAGACTAGCGCAGGCCTACAATGAGCAGTTCTTC.